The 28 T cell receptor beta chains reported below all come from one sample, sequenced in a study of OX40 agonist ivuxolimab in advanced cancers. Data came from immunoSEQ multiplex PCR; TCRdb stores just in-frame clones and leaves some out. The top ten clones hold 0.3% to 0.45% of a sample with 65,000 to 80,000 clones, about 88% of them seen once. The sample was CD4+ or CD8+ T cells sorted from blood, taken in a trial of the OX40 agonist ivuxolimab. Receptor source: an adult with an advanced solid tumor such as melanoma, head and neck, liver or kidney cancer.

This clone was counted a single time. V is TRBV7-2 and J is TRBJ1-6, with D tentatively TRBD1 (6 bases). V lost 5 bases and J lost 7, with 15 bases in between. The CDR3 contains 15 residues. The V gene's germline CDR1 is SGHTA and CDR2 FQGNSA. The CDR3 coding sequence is TGTGCCAGCAGCCAACGGCCAACAGGGAATTCACCCCTCCACTTT. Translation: CASSQRPTGNSPLHF.

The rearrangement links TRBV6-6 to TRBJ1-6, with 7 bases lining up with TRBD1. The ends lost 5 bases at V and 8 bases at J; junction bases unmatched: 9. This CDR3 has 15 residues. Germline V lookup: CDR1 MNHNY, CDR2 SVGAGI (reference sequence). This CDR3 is CASSKEPGQYSPLHF. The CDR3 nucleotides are TGTGCCAGCAGTAAAGAGCCGGGACAGTATTCACCCCTCCACTTT.

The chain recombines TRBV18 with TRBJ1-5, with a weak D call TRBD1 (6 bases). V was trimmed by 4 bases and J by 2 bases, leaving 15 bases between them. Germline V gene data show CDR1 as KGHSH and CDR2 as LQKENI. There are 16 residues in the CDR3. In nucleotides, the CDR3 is TGTGCCAGCTCACTTCGGACAGATGGGGGCAATCAGCCCCAGCATTTT. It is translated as CASSLRTDGGNQPQHF.

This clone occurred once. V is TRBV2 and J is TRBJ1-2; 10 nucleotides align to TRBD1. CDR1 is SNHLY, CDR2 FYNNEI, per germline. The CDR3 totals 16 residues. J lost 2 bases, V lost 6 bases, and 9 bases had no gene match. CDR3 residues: CASRRRQGALNYGYTF. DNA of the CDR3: TGTGCCAGCAGAAGAAGACAGGGGGCTCTAAACTATGGCTACACCTTC.

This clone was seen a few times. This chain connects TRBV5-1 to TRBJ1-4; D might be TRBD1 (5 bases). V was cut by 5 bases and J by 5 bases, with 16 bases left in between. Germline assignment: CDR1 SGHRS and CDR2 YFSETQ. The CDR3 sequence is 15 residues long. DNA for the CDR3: TGCGCCAGCAGGCAGGCCGGGACCGTGAATGAAAAACTGTTTTTT. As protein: CASRQAGTVNEKLFF.

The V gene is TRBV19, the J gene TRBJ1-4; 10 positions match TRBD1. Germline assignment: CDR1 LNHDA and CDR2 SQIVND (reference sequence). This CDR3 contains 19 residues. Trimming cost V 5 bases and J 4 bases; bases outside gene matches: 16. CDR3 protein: CASSEMTGGGRRGNEKLFF. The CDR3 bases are TGTGCCAGTAGTGAAATGACAGGGGGCGGGCGAAGAGGTAATGAAAAACTGTTTTTT.

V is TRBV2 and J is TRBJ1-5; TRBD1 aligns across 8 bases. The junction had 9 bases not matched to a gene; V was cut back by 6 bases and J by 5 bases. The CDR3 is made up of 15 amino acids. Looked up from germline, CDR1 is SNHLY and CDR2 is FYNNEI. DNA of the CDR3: TGTGCCAGCAGGCTAGACAGGGGCGAGTATCAGCCCCAGCATTTT. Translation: CASRLDRGEYQPQHF. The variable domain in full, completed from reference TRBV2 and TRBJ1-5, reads EPEVTQTPSHQVTQMGQEVILRCVPISNHLYFYWYRQILGQKVEFLVSFYNNEISEKSEIFDDQFSVERPDGSNFTLKIRSTKLEDSAMYFCASRLDRGEYQPQHFGDGTRLSIL.

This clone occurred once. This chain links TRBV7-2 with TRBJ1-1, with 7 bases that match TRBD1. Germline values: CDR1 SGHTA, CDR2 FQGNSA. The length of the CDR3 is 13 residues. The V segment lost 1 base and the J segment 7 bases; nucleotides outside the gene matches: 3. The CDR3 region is CASSLDRGSEAFF. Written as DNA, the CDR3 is TGTGCCAGCAGCTTAGACAGGGGCAGTGAAGCTTTCTTT.

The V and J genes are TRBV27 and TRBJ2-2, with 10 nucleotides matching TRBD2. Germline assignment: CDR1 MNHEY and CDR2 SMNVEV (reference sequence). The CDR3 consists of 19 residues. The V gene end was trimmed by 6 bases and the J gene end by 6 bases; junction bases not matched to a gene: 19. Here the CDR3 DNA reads TGTGCCAGCAGCTCTAATCGAGTAGCGGGAGGCGGTTTCCCCGGGGAGCTGTTTTTT. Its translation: CASSSNRVAGGGFPGELFF.

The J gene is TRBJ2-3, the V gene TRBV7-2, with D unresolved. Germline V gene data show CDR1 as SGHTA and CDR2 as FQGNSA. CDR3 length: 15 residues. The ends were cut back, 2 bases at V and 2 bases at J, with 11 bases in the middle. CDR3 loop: CASSLQASITDTQYF. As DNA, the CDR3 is TGTGCCAGCAGCTTACAGGCGAGTATCACAGATACGCAGTATTTT.

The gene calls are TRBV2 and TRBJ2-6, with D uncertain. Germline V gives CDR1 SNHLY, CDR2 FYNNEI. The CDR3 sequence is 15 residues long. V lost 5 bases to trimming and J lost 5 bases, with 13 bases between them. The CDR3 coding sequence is TGTGCCAGCAGTCCCGCATTTGGATGGGCCAACGTCCTGACTTTC. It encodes CASSPAFGWANVLTF. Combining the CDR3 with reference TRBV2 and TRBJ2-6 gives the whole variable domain EPEVTQTPSHQVTQMGQEVILRCVPISNHLYFYWYRQILGQKVEFLVSFYNNEISEKSEIFDDQFSVERPDGSNFTLKIRSTKLEDSAMYFCASSPAFGWANVLTFGAGSRLTVL.

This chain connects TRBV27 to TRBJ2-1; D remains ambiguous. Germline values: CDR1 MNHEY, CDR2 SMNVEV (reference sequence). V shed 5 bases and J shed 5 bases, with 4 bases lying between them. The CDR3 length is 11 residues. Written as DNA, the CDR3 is TGTGCCAGCAGTAGAAACAATGAGCAGTTCTTC. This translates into CASSRNNEQFF.

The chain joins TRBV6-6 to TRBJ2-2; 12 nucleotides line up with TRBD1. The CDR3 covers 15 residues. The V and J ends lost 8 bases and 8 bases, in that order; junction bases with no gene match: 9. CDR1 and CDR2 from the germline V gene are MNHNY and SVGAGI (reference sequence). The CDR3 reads CASYAGTGGGGELFF. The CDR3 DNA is TGTGCCAGCTACGCGGGGACAGGGGGCGGTGGGGAGCTGTTTTTT.

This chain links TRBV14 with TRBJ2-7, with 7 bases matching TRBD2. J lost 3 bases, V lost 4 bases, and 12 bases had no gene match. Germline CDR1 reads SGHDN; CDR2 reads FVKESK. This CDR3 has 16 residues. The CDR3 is CASSRVGGRLIYEQYF. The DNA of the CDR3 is TGTGCCAGCAGCCGCGTGGGAGGGCGACTAATCTACGAGCAGTACTTC. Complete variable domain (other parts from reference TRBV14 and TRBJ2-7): EAGVTQFPSHSVIEKGQTVTLRCDPISGHDNLYWYRRVMGKEIKFLLHFVKESKQDESGMPNNRFLAERTGGTYSTLKVQPAELEDSGVYFCASSRVGGRLIYEQYFGPGTRLTVT.

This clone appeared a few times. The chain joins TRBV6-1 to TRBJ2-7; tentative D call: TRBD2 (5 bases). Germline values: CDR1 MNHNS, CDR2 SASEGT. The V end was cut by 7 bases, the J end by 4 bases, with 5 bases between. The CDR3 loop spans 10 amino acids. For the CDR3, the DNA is TGTGCCAGCACGGGGTACGAGCAGTACTTC. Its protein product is CASTGYEQYF.

In DNA form, the CDR3 reads TGTGCCAGCAGCTTAGTAGGGGGACAGGGCCCCCAGCATTTT. It translates to CASSLVGGQGPQHF. The chain joins TRBV7-2 to TRBJ1-5; 9 positions agree with TRBD1. The V gene end was trimmed by 1 base and the J gene end by 10 bases; junction bases not matched to a gene: 5. The CDR3 consists of 14 residues. Germline V lookup: CDR1 SGHTA, CDR2 FQGNSA.

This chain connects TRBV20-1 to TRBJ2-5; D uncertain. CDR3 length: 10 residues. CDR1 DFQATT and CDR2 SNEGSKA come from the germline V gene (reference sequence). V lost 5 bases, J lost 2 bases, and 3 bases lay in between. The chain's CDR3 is CSASQETQYF. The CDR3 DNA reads TGCAGTGCTTCTCAAGAGACCCAGTACTTC.

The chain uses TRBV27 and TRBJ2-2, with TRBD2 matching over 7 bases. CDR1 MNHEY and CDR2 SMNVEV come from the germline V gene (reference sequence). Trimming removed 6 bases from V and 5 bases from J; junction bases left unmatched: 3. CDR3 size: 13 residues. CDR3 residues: CASRTSVTGELFF. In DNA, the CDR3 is TGTGCCAGCAGAACTAGCGTGACCGGGGAGCTGTTTTTT.

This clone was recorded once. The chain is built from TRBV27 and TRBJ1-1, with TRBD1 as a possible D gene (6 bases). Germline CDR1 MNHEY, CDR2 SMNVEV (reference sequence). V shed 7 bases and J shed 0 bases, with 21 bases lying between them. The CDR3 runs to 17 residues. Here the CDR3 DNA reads TGTGCCAGCAACCTTCGACAGGTCCTGAGGATGAACACTGAAGCTTTCTTT. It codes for CASNLRQVLRMNTEAFF.

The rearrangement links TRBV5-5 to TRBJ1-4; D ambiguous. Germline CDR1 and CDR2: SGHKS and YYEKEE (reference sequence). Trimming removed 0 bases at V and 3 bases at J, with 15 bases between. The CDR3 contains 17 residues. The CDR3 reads CASSLEGGGIANEKLFF. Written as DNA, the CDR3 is TGTGCCAGCAGCTTGGAAGGCGGCGGAATAGCTAATGAAAAACTGTTTTTT.

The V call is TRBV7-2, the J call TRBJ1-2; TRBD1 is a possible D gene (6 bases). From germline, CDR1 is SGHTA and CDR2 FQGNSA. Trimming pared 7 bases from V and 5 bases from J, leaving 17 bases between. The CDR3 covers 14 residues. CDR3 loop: CASTAGPGEYGYTF. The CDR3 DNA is TGTGCCAGCACCGCCGGACCAGGGGAGTATGGCTACACCTTC. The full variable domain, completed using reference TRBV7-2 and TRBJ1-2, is GAGVSQSPSNKVTEKGKDVELRCDPISGHTALYWYRQSLGQGLEFLIYFQGNSAPDKSGLPSDRFSAERTGGSVSTLTIQRTQQEDSAVYLCASTAGPGEYGYTFGSGTRLTVV.

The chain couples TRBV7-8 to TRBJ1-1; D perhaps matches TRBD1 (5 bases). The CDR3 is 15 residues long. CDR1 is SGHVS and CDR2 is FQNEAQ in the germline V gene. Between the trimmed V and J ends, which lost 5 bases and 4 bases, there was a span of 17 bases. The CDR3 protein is CASSPSGVPGTEAFF. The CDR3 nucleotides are TGTGCCAGCAGCCCCTCGGGGGTTCCGGGCACTGAAGCTTTCTTT.

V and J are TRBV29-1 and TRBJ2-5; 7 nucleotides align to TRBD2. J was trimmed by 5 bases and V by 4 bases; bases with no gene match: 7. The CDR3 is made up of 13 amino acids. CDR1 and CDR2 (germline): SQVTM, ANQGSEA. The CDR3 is CSVGGMGGETQYF. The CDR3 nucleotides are TGCAGCGTTGGGGGAATGGGAGGGGAGACCCAGTACTTC. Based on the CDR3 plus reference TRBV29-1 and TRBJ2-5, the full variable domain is SAVISQKPSRDICQRGTSLTIQCQVDSQVTMMFWYRQQPGQSLTLIATANQGSEATYESGFVIDKFPISRPNLTFSTLTVSNMSPEDSSIYLCSVGGMGGETQYFGPGTRLLVL.

The CDR3 spells CASSEGSYEQYF. The CDR3 bases are TGTGCCAGCAGTGAGGGGTCCTACGAGCAGTACTTC. The chain has TRBV2 and TRBJ2-7; D gene ambiguous. Germline assignment: CDR1 SNHLY and CDR2 FYNNEI. With 3 bases removed from V and 1 base from J, the gap between germline ends came to 4 bases. This CDR3 has 12 amino acids.

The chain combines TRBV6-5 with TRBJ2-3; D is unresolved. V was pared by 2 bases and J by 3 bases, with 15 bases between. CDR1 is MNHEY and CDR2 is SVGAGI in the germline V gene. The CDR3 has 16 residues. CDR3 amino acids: CASSYGHTVNTDTQYF. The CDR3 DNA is TGTGCCAGCAGTTACGGTCATACCGTAAATACAGATACGCAGTATTTT.

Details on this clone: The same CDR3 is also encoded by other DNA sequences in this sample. CDR3 nucleotide sequence: TGTGCCAGCAGCTTGTTAGCGGGAGGGAGCACAGATACGCAGTATTTT. Translating it yields CASSLLAGGSTDTQYF. The chain is built from TRBV5-4 and TRBJ2-3; 11 nucleotides agree with TRBD2. The V and J ends lost 1 base and 0 bases, in that order; junction bases with no gene match: 1. The CDR3 contains 16 residues. Germline V lookup: CDR1 SGHNT, CDR2 YYREEE (reference sequence).

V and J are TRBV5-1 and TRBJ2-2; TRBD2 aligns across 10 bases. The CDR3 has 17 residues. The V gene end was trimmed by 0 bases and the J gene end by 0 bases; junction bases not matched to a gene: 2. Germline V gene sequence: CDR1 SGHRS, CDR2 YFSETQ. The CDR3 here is CASSLALAGANTGELFF. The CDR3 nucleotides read TGCGCCAGCAGCTTGGCCCTAGCGGGAGCGAACACCGGGGAGCTGTTTTTT.

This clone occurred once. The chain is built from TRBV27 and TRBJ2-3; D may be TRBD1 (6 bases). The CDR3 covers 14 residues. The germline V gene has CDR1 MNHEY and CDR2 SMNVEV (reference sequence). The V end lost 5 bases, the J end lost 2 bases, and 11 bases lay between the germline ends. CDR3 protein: CASSPGQFTDTQYF. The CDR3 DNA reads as TGTGCCAGCAGTCCCGGACAGTTCACAGATACGCAGTATTTT.